The sequence of this T cell receptor (beta chain) was determined in a study of cytomegalovirus exposure and HLA in healthy donors. With 60 Vbeta and 13 Jbeta primers, the PCR was carried out. Assay used: immunoSEQ multiplex PCR; TCRdb lists only in-frame clones, some missing. The sample records approximately 32,000 clones, roughly 88% being singletons. Between the trimmed V and J ends, which lost 3 bases and 4 bases, there was a span of 16 bases. This CDR3 has 16 residues. CDR1 and CDR2 (germline): MDHEN, SYDVKM. V usage is TRBV28 and J usage is TRBJ2-1; TRBD1 is a possible D gene (6 bases). The source material was PBMCs. The sequence derives from a woman younger than 35 in good health and CMV-seronegative. The CDR3 reads CASSFRNRVPYNEQFF. The CDR3, as DNA: TGTGCCAGCAGTTTTCGAAACAGGGTCCCGTACAATGAGCAGTTCTTC. The whole variable domain, filled in from reference TRBV28 and TRBJ2-1, reads DVKVTQSSRYLVKRTGEKVFLECVQDMDHENMFWYRQDPGLGLRLIYFSYDVKMKEKGDIPEGYSVSREKKERFSLILESASTNQTSMYLCASSFRNRVPYNEQFFGPGTRLTVL.